Listed below are T cell receptor beta chains from one sample, sequenced in a study of blood T cells in healthy people across ages. TCRdb reanalysed the 5' RACE reads using MiXCR and keeps one entry per CDR3 protein. The top ten hold 6.5% to 8% of the sample, which has about 1.4 million distinct CDR3 sequences, approximately 59% seen once. The sequenced sample was blood. All receptors derive from a man between 18 and 29 years old in good health. The CDR3 runs from the conserved cysteine through the conserved F or W. The order of the fields is D gene, V gene, J gene, clone size, CDR3 protein, CDR3 DNA. The D gene is left open where the match is weak. Where a row states a size, it is once, few, many or the class of an expanded clone; other rows omit it.

>TRBD1|TRBV20-1|TRBJ2-1|-
CSARTGGEQFF
TGCAGTGCTCGGACAGGGGGTGAGCAGTTCTTC
>TRBD1|TRBV2|TRBJ1-4|-
CASSRQGVTNEKLFF
TGTGCCAGCAGTCGCCAGGGGGTCACTAATGAAAAACTGTTTTTT
>TRBD1|TRBV20-1|TRBJ1-2|-
CSARTPGQGNSYGYTF
TGCAGTGCTAGGACCCCGGGACAGGGGAATTCCTATGGCTACACCTTC
>-|TRBV20-1|TRBJ2-1|-
CSARDLRGGSVDNEQFF
TGCAGTGCTAGAGATCTCAGGGGGGGGAGCGTCGACAATGAGCAGTTCTTC
>-|TRBV6-6|TRBJ2-7|many
CASSKKTDYYEQYF
TGTGCCAGCAGTAAAAAGACTGACTACTACGAGCAGTACTTC
>TRBD1|TRBV30|TRBJ2-7|-
CAWSVEGTGVRYEQYF
TGTGCCTGGAGTGTAGAGGGGACAGGGGTGCGCTACGAGCAGTACTTC
>-|TRBV6-5|TRBJ2-5|-
CASSPGSVPHETQYF
TGTGCCAGCAGTCCAGGTTCCGTCCCGCATGAGACCCAGTACTTC
>-|TRBV6-5|TRBJ2-7|-
CASSYQIPHDSYEQYF
TGTGCCAGCAGTTACCAAATACCACACGATTCCTACGAGCAGTACTTC
>-|TRBV25-1|TRBJ2-7|-
CASSARGRAPDEQYF
TGTGCCAGCAGTGCTAGAGGTAGGGCCCCCGACGAGCAGTACTTC
>TRBD1|TRBV2|TRBJ1-1|-
CASSVGQGDMNTEAFF
TGTGCCAGCAGTGTCGGACAGGGTGACATGAACACTGAAGCTTTCTTT
>-|TRBV4-3|TRBJ2-1|few
CASSQVGLASHNEQFF
TGCGCCAGCAGCCAAGTAGGTTTGGCCAGTCACAATGAGCAGTTCTTC
>-|TRBV12-3/TRBV12-4|TRBJ2-1|many
CASSFGGGGDNEQFF
TGTGCCAGCAGTTTTGGTGGTGGTGGAGACAATGAGCAGTTCTTC
>-|TRBV7-9|TRBJ1-6|-
CASSPGRVSPLHF
TGTGCCAGCAGCCCCGGACGCGTTTCACCCCTCCACTTT
>-|TRBV20-1|TRBJ1-2|-
CGASGLGGYTF
TGCGGTGCTTCAGGGCTAGGTGGCTACACCTTC
>-|TRBV28|TRBJ2-7|-
CASRADSPYEQYF
TGTGCCAGCAGGGCCGACAGCCCCTACGAGCAGTACTTC
>TRBD1|TRBV6-2/TRBV6-3|TRBJ2-7|-
CASSYSGDRVYEQYF
TGTGCCAGCAGTTACTCGGGGGACAGGGTCTACGAGCAGTACTTC
>-|TRBV10-3|TRBJ1-1|-
CAIDAGADTEAFF
TGTGCCATCGATGCGGGGGCCGACACTGAAGCTTTCTTT
>-|TRBV12-3/TRBV12-4|TRBJ2-2|-
CASNLDGKRRTGELFF
TGTGCCAGCAATCTGGACGGGAAAAGGCGGACCGGGGAGCTGTTTTTT
>TRBD2|TRBV2|TRBJ2-7|few
CASSEWLGLAPHEQYF
TGTGCCAGCAGTGAATGGTTGGGACTAGCTCCCCACGAGCAGTACTTC
>-|TRBV20-1|TRBJ2-1|many
CSARVNEQFF
TGCAGTGCCAGAGTAAATGAGCAGTTCTTC
>-|TRBV20-1|TRBJ2-7|-
CSATSTREQYF
TGCAGTGCTACTTCGACGCGTGAGCAGTACTTC
>TRBD2|TRBV10-3|TRBJ2-3|few
CAIRGLAGTDTQYF
TGTGCCATCAGGGGACTAGCGGGCACAGATACGCAGTATTTT
>-|TRBV20-1|TRBJ1-5|-
CSAGAGKQPQHF
TGCAGTGCTGGGGCTGGGAAACAGCCCCAGCATTTT
>-|TRBV15|TRBJ2-6|-
CATSRVSGANVLTF
TGTGCCACCAGCAGGGTTTCTGGGGCCAACGTCCTGACTTTC
>-|TRBV4-1|TRBJ2-7|few
CASSQDRAAVGEQYF
TGCGCCAGCAGCCAAGATCGGGCAGCTGTGGGCGAGCAGTACTTC
>-|TRBV20-1|TRBJ2-7|-
CSARGGTYGNYEQYF
TGCAGTGCTAGAGGCGGGACCTACGGGAACTACGAGCAGTACTTC
>TRBD1|TRBV12-3/TRBV12-4|TRBJ1-4|-
CASSGTGGPSTNEKLFF
TGTGCCAGCAGTGGGACAGGGGGACCCTCAACTAATGAAAAACTGTTTTTT
>-|TRBV28|TRBJ2-7|-
CASNSGTSYEQYF
TGTGCCAGCAACTCAGGGACCTCCTACGAGCAGTACTTC
>-|TRBV28|TRBJ1-5|-
CASRDTLRGGNQPQHF
TGTGCCAGCAGAGATACCCTCAGGGGTGGCAATCAGCCCCAGCATTTT
>-|TRBV12-3/TRBV12-4|TRBJ2-1|-
CASSTSIYNEQFF
TGTGCCAGCAGCACCTCAATTTACAATGAGCAGTTCTTC
>-|TRBV12-3/TRBV12-4|TRBJ2-3|few
CASMGTDTQYF
TGTGCCAGCATGGGCACAGATACGCAGTATTTT
>-|TRBV20-1|TRBJ2-4|-
CSARTQNIQYF
TGCAGTGCAAGGACTCAAAACATTCAGTACTTC
>TRBD1|TRBV12-3/TRBV12-4|TRBJ1-6|-
CASVRQGENSPLHF
TGTGCCAGCGTTAGACAGGGAGAGAATTCACCCCTCCACTTT
>-|TRBV7-2|TRBJ2-1|-
CASSFRGTGHSSYNEQFF
TGTGCCAGCAGCTTTAGGGGTACGGGACATAGCTCCTACAATGAGCAGTTCTTC
>TRBD1|TRBV20-1|TRBJ1-1|-
CSAPGGMNTEAFF
TGCAGTGCTCCAGGGGGTATGAACACTGAAGCTTTCTTT